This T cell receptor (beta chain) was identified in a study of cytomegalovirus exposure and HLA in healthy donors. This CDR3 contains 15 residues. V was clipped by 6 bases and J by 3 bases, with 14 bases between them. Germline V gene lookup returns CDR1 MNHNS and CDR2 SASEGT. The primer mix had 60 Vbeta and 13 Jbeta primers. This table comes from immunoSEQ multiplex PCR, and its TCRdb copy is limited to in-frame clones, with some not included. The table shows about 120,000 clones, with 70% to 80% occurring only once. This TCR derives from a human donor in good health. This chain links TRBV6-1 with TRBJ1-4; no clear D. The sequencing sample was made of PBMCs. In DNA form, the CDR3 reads TGTGCCAGCAGGGAAAGCCCTGCCGCTAATGAAAAACTGTTTTTT. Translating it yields CASRESPAANEKLFF.